The 32 T cell receptor beta chains below all came from one sample that was sequenced in a study of beta chain bispecific antibodies for T cell cancers. Points from the study as a whole: The leukemia cells, rather than normal T cells, gave most of the targeted TRBV signal.

Their recognized antigens are unknown. Either OKT3 anti-CD3 antibody or CD3/CD28 beads expanded T cells from blood mononuclear cells over approximately three days. TCRdb redid the calling of the 5' RACE reads with MiXCR, one entry per CDR3 protein. The sample lists about 9,600 distinct CDR3 sequences, around 2.3% seen once, with approximately 70% in the top ten. This specimen was T cells from a healthy donor cultured with Jurkat leukemia cells, taken from a culture containing an anti-CD19 bispecific antibody. All receptors come from a human donor in good health. Some clones in this sample may be carry-over from other donors' samples.

This clonotype was counted ten times or more. The chain is built from TRBV7-9 and TRBJ2-3; D not certain. This CDR3 has 13 residues. CDR1 and CDR2 from the germline V gene are SEHNR and FQNEAQ (reference sequence). Trimming took off 4 bases at V and 5 bases at J, with 10 bases between the two ends. The CDR3 sequence is CASSSAAVDTQYF. CDR3 sequence (DNA): TGTGCCAGCAGCTCGGCGGCGGTAGATACGCAGTATTTT.

This clonotype was recorded many times. V and J are TRBV27 and TRBJ1-2, with 9 bases lining up with TRBD1. The CDR3 extends over 15 amino acids. Trimming cost V 3 bases and J 4 bases; bases outside gene matches: 6. Germline V gene lookup returns CDR1 MNHEY and CDR2 SMNVEV (reference sequence). The CDR3 region has the DNA TGTGCCAGCAGTTTTTGGGGGGACAGGGCCTATGGCTACACCTTC. Translated, it gives CASSFWGDRAYGYTF.

In its sample, this clonotype was seen many times. The gene calls are TRBV28 and TRBJ1-1; D perhaps matches TRBD1 (5 bases). V lost 5 bases, J lost 11 bases, and 15 bases lay in between. Per the germline V gene, CDR1 is MDHEN and CDR2 is SYDVKM. This CDR3 is built from 12 residues. CDR3 nucleotides: TGTGCCAGCAGTCCCTCCGGGGGTTGGGCTTTCTTT. This encodes CASSPSGGWAFF.

V usage is TRBV29-1 and J usage is TRBJ2-1; D possibly matches TRBD1 or TRBD2 (5 bases each). The V and J ends lost 5 bases and 4 bases respectively, with 21 bases between them. This CDR3 contains 16 residues. The germline gives CDR1 SQVTM, CDR2 ANQGSEA. CDR3 DNA sequence: TGCAGCGTTTTCGACCCCGGGGCAGGGTCGTACAATGAGCAGTTCTTC. This sequence encodes CSVFDPGAGSYNEQFF.

This clonotype showed up many times. The CDR3 here is CSARDLLGQELYEQYF. In DNA form, the CDR3 reads TGCAGTGCTAGAGACTTACTGGGACAGGAACTCTACGAGCAGTACTTC. The chain couples TRBV20-1 to TRBJ2-7; 8 bases align to TRBD1. The V and J ends lost 0 bases and 3 bases, in that order; junction bases with no gene match: 10. Germline loops: CDR1 DFQATT, CDR2 SNEGSKA (reference sequence). This CDR3 contains 16 residues.

This clonotype was seen ten or more times. The rearrangement links TRBV10-1 to TRBJ2-7; TRBD1 aligns across 7 bases. CDR1 is WNHNN and CDR2 is SYGVQD in the germline V gene (reference sequence). CDR3 length: 13 amino acids. The ends lost 5 bases at V and 3 bases at J; junction bases unmatched: 4. DNA for the CDR3: TGCGCCAGCAGTTTGGCAGGGGGCTACGAGCAGTACTTC. As protein: CASSLAGGYEQYF.

This clonotype was seen repeatedly, ten times or more. This chain connects TRBV10-2 to TRBJ1-5; maybe TRBD1 (5 bases). This CDR3 spans 15 amino acids. V lost 7 bases and J lost 2, with 15 bases in between. Germline CDR1 WSHSY, CDR2 SAAADI. CDR3: CASTDRSVGNQPQHF. CDR3 sequence (DNA): TGCGCCAGCACTGACAGATCGGTTGGCAATCAGCCCCAGCATTTT.

In this sample, this clonotype turned up many times. The chain couples TRBV3-1 to TRBJ2-1; 9 positions match TRBD2. The CDR3 totals 19 residues. From germline, CDR1 is LGHDT and CDR2 YNNKEL (reference sequence). V lost 1 base to trimming and J lost 0 bases; unmatched junction nucleotides: 10. DNA for the CDR3: TGTGCCAGCAGCCAAGTCGTGCTAGCGGGGTCGAGCTCCTACAATGAGCAGTTCTTC. Protein sequence: CASSQVVLAGSSSYNEQFF.

This clonotype has at least ten counts. The chain carries TRBV12-3 or TRBV12-4 and TRBJ2-1; D might be TRBD2 (6 bases). The CDR3 consists of 11 residues. V lost 6 bases and J 10 bases, leaving 10 bases between the germline ends. CDR3 in DNA: TGTGCCAGCAGCCCCCGGGGGGAGCAGTTCTTC. Translated, it gives CASSPRGEQFF.

This clonotype was picked up many times. V gene TRBV5-1 combines with J gene TRBJ2-2; D perhaps matches TRBD1 (6 bases). Between the trimmed V and J ends, which lost 4 bases and 10 bases, there was a span of 17 bases. CDR3 length: 14 residues. Germline assignment: CDR1 SGHRS and CDR2 YFSETQ. CDR3 sequence: CASSQLQGKAELFF. The CDR3 DNA sequence: TGCGCCAGCAGCCAATTACAGGGCAAGGCGGAGCTGTTTTTT.

This clonotype was observed at least ten times. This chain connects TRBV21-1 to TRBJ1-2; the table's D gene call, TRBD1, was not cross checked with the DNA. TRBV21-1 is marked as a pseudogene. The CDR3 is 17 residues long. CDR3 sequence (DNA): TGTGCCAGCAGCCAAAACGTAACAGGGCGAATCAACTATGGCTACACCTTC. Its translation is CASSQNVTGRINYGYTF.

Many counts were recorded for this clonotype. The J gene is TRBJ1-1, the V gene TRBV6-5; a weak D match, TRBD1 (5 bases). The germline V gene encodes CDR1 MNHEY and CDR2 SVGAGI. There are 15 residues in the CDR3. V was cut by 8 bases and J by 4 bases, with 20 bases left in between. The CDR3 nucleotides are TGTGCCAGCCCAAACGGGGCAGGGTTGAGCACTGAAGCTTTCTTT. This gives the protein CASPNGAGLSTEAFF.

This clonotype was counted only a few times. A read error may account for a junction end that differs from germline. The chain links TRBV5-1 to TRBJ2-2; a possible D gene is TRBD2 (5 bases). This CDR3 comprises 13 residues. Looked up from germline, CDR1 is SGHRS and CDR2 is YFSETQ. The CDR3 coding sequence is TGCGCCAGCAGCCCCCTCTCCCCCGGGGAGCTGGTTTTT. Its protein is CASSPLSPGELVF.

This clonotype was detected many times. V usage is TRBV20-1 and J usage is TRBJ1-5; TRBD1 agrees at 9 bases. This CDR3 has 14 residues. Trimming removed 6 bases from V and 1 base from J; junction bases left unmatched: 4. The germline V gene encodes CDR1 DFQATT and CDR2 SNEGSKA (reference sequence). Written as DNA, the CDR3 is TGCAGTGCCCGGACAGGGGAAAGCAATCAGCCCCAGCATTTT. As protein: CSARTGESNQPQHF.

In its sample, this clonotype was seen many times. CDR3 sequence reads: CASSIAGLGGTDTQYF. As DNA, the CDR3 is TGTGCCAGTAGTATAGCAGGCCTGGGTGGCACAGATACGCAGTATTTT. This sequence joins TRBV19 and TRBJ2-3; D is unresolved. The germline gives CDR1 LNHDA, CDR2 SQIVND (reference sequence). Trimming stripped 1 base from V and 1 base from J, with 12 bases between. The CDR3 is 16 amino acids.

In its sample, this clonotype was seen many times. This chain connects TRBV6-1 to TRBJ1-5; D is ambiguous. The CDR3 is 14 amino acids. Trimming cost V 3 bases and J 1 base, with 7 bases left between them. Germline lookup yields CDR1 MNHNS and CDR2 SASEGT. The CDR3, as DNA: TGTGCCAGCAGTGAGCGGAACAGCAATCAGCCCCAGCATTTT. Its protein product is CASSERNSNQPQHF.

This clonotype was observed many times. The V and J genes are TRBV25-1 and TRBJ1-2; 8 positions match TRBD1. The J segment lost 8 bases and the V segment lost 6 bases, leaving 5 bases of the junction unmatched. The germline V gene has CDR1 MGHDK and CDR2 SYGVNS. CDR3 length equals 12 residues. The CDR3 DNA follows: TGTGCCAGCAGACTCGCAGGGGGCGGCTACACCTTC. It translates to CASRLAGGGYTF.

This clonotype was counted ten times or more. The V call is TRBV18, the J call TRBJ2-5; no firm D call. Trimming pared 5 bases from V and 5 bases from J, leaving 15 bases between. The CDR3 is 14 amino acids. The germline CDR1 and CDR2 sequences are KGHSH and LQKENI. CDR3 in amino acids: CASSTLMVGETQYF. The DNA for the CDR3 is TGTGCCAGCTCAACACTGATGGTGGGGGAGACCCAGTACTTC.

This clonotype was observed a handful of times. The CDR3 DNA reads as TGTGCCAGCAGTCCCGCTCTAGCGGGGTCCTACGAGCAGTACTTC. This encodes CASSPALAGSYEQYF. The chain employs TRBV27 and TRBJ2-7; 9 nucleotides align to TRBD2. The ends lost 5 bases at V and 1 base at J; junction bases unmatched: 6. Germline-derived CDR1 and CDR2 are MNHEY and SMNVEV (reference sequence). The CDR3 totals 15 residues.

This clonotype showed up many times. The chain links TRBV5-1 to TRBJ1-1; no clear D. Germline assignment: CDR1 SGHRS and CDR2 YFSETQ. This CDR3 contains 13 residues. V lost 4 bases and J 10 bases, leaving 17 bases between the germline ends. CDR3 DNA: TGCGCCAGCAGCCTACCGGGCCCGGAGGGAGCTTTCTTT. Its translation is CASSLPGPEGAFF.

This clonotype was observed a handful of times. This chain links TRBV11-2 with TRBJ2-2, with 8 nucleotides matching TRBD1. Germline assignment: CDR1 SGHAT and CDR2 FQNNGV. This CDR3 has 16 residues. Unmatched junction bases numbered 10, after V lost 0 bases and J lost 10 bases. In DNA, the CDR3 is TGTGCCAGCAGCTTAGATACCGGACAGGGTAAATCGGAGCTGTTTTTT. Its protein is CASSLDTGQGKSELFF.

This clonotype was detected ten times or more. The V call is TRBV11-2, the J call TRBJ1-3; D is possibly TRBD1 (6 bases). Germline CDR1 is SGHAT and CDR2 is FQNNGV. This CDR3 has 18 residues. Trimming removed 2 bases from V and 1 base from J, with 18 bases in between. The CDR3 region has the DNA TGTGCCAGCAGCTTATTCCAGGGCAGGGGTCCATCTGGAAACACCATATATTTT. The encoded protein is CASSLFQGRGPSGNTIYF.

In this sample, this clonotype turned up many times. The chain couples TRBV29-1 to TRBJ2-1, with 8 bases lining up with TRBD1. Germline V gene lookup returns CDR1 SQVTM and CDR2 ANQGSEA. Trimming took 8 bases from V and 1 from J; bases not matched to a gene: 4. The CDR3 runs 13 residues. The CDR3 reads CSTYRGSYNEQFF. For the CDR3, the DNA is TGCAGCACATACAGGGGGTCCTACAATGAGCAGTTCTTC.

There are many counts of this clonotype. The chain uses TRBV6-5 and TRBJ2-3, with TRBD1 identical over 11 bases. The CDR3 is made up of 21 amino acids. V lost 2 bases, J lost 0 bases, and 16 bases stayed unmatched. Germline V CDR1 and CDR2: MNHEY, SVGAGI. CDR3 region: CASSYVVLRDRGLTSTDTQYF. The DNA for the CDR3 is TGTGCCAGCAGTTACGTGGTGTTGCGGGACAGGGGGTTAACTAGCACAGATACGCAGTATTTT.

Many counts were recorded for this clonotype. V is TRBV5-1 and J is TRBJ2-5, with 8 bases matching TRBD2. This CDR3 has 15 amino acids. With V trimmed by 0 bases and J by 2 bases, 3 bases remained unmatched. Germline V gene lookup returns CDR1 SGHRS and CDR2 YFSETQ. CDR3 residues: CASSLVAGSQETQYF. CDR3 in DNA: TGCGCCAGCAGCTTGGTAGCGGGGAGTCAAGAGACCCAGTACTTC. The variable domain in full, with the rest retrieved from reference TRBV5-1 and TRBJ2-5, is KAGVTQTPRYLIKTRGQQVTLSCSPISGHRSVSWYQQTPGQGLQFLFEYFSETQRNKGNFPGRFSGRQFSNSRSEMNVSTLELGDSALYLCASSLVAGSQETQYFGPGTRLLVL.

This clonotype was recorded many times. The V and J genes are TRBV7-9 and TRBJ2-7, with 7 bases matching TRBD2. CDR3 length: 12 amino acids. In germline, CDR1 is SEHNR, CDR2 FQNEAQ (reference sequence). The ends lost 3 bases at V and 5 bases at J; junction bases unmatched: 1. Here the CDR3 DNA reads TGTGCCAGCAGCTTGGGAGGGGACGAGCAGTACTTC. It yields the protein CASSLGGDEQYF.

This sequence joins TRBV30 and TRBJ2-3, with D uncertain. Germline assignment: CDR1 GTSNPN and CDR2 SVGIG (reference sequence). V was trimmed by 5 bases and J by 7 bases, leaving 7 bases between them. The length of the CDR3 is 10 residues. The CDR3 loop reads CAWFSYTQYF. The CDR3 DNA reads as TGTGCCTGGTTTTCTTATACGCAGTATTTT.

This clonotype was seen many times. The J gene is TRBJ2-2, the V gene TRBV28, with D possibly being TRBD2 (5 bases). Looked up from germline, CDR1 is MDHEN and CDR2 is SYDVKM. V was pared by 1 base and J by 6 bases, with 6 bases between. The CDR3 runs 13 residues. CDR3: CASSLLASGELFF. In nucleotides, the CDR3 is TGTGCCAGCAGTTTATTAGCGTCCGGGGAGCTGTTTTTT.

This clonotype appeared many times. The rearrangement uses TRBV29-1 and TRBJ1-1, with unresolved D. Germline V CDR1 and CDR2: SQVTM, ANQGSEA. V lost 5 bases to trimming and J lost 4 bases, with 2 bases between them. The CDR3 length is 9 residues. CDR3 sequence reads: CSVLTEAFF. Written as DNA, the CDR3 is TGCAGCGTTCTCACTGAAGCTTTCTTT.

This clonotype was detected ten times or more. The V gene is TRBV18, the J gene TRBJ1-2, with 8 nucleotides matching TRBD1. V lost 5 bases, J lost 0 bases, and 11 bases stayed unmatched. This CDR3 has 17 residues. Germline loops: CDR1 KGHSH, CDR2 LQKENI. Here the CDR3 reads CASSANQGATANYGYTF. CDR3 nucleotides: TGTGCCAGCTCAGCCAACCAGGGGGCCACAGCTAACTATGGCTACACCTTC.

This clonotype was detected many times. The rearrangement joins TRBV7-3 to TRBJ1-1; a possible D gene is TRBD1 (5 bases). V gave up 4 bases and J gave up 5 bases, with 11 bases separating them. The CDR3 contains 13 residues. Germline values: CDR1 SGHTA, CDR2 FQGTGA. CDR3 region: CASSYTQGTEAFF. Written as DNA, the CDR3 is TGTGCCAGCAGCTATACTCAGGGTACTGAAGCTTTCTTT.

This clonotype was observed at least ten times. The V call is TRBV5-5, the J call TRBJ2-7; 8 bases align to TRBD1. CDR3 size: 17 residues. J was trimmed by 5 bases and V by 3 bases; bases with no gene match: 16. Germline CDR1 is SGHKS and CDR2 is YYEKEE (reference sequence). This chain's CDR3 is CASSYILDRVEGDEQYF. In nucleotides, the CDR3 is TGTGCCAGCAGCTACATCTTGGACAGGGTGGAAGGGGACGAGCAGTACTTC.